This T cell receptor beta chain was recovered during a study of patients and donors after allogeneic stem cell transplantation (dated by TCRdb to the early 2020s). This clonotype was seen only a few times. Its target antigen remains unknown. Base qualities are not provided; no much larger clone lies one nucleotide away. To prepare the library, RT-PCR was applied. The instrument was a NextSeq 550. Using fastp trimming at Q25 and MiXCR clonotype assembly, TCRdb reanalyzed the public sequencing data and kept in-frame beta chains. Here each entry gathers all rows of one CDR3 protein and keeps the most common genes and DNA. Recorded for this sample are fewer than 75,000 distinct CDR3 sequences; more than 10% of them occurred a single time. Around 30% of the sample belongs to the ten largest clones. The sequenced material came from blood, either unsorted or a sorted T cell fraction (not recorded which). This TCR derives from a human donor who was either an allogeneic HSCT recipient or a stem cell or donor lymphocyte infusion donor (not recorded which). It is not recorded whose cells these are; they may come from a transplant donor.

The DNA sequence is as follows: TGTGCCAGCATTAATTACAGGTACGCCCTCATGAACACTGAAGCTTTCTTT. Translated, it gives CASINYRYALMNTEAFF. The rearrangement combines TRBV12-3 or TRBV12-4 with TRBJ1-1; 5 matching bases give a weak D call of TRBD1. V is clipped by 7 bases and J by 0 bases, and the sequence between their germline boundaries is 21 bases long. The CDR3 spans 17 residues, from the cysteine through the phenylalanine. Only CDR3 DNA is held: 51 bases, read in frame from base 1.